Below, one T cell receptor (beta chain) is given with its context. The antigen remains unidentified. The data derive from a study of neoadjuvant nivolumab and ipilimumab in lung cancer. Study results and limitations: Only two of four nivolumab-treated tumors gained richness and clonality by surgery. TCR clonality did not significantly correlate with pathologic tumor regression. Only a small number of samples underwent TCR sequencing.

Assay used: immunoSEQ multiplex PCR; TCRdb lists only in-frame clones, some missing. The profile shows roughly 19,000 clones, more than 75% of them singletons. There are 18 residues in the CDR3. V lost 3 bases to trimming and J lost 8 bases; unmatched junction nucleotides: 18. CDR1 SGHDT and CDR2 YYEEEE come from the germline V gene. V and J are TRBV5-6 and TRBJ2-1, with 9 bases aligning to TRBD2. The origin of this receptor is an adult with non-small cell lung cancer. The specimen comprised tumor tissue, sampled after neoadjuvant nivolumab, alone or with ipilimumab, at or shortly before surgery. CDR3 nucleotide sequence: TGTGCCAGCAGCTGGACCCTTAAGGGGGCGGGAGGGCCCTATGAGCAGTTCTTC. This gives the protein CASSWTLKGAGGPYEQFF.